The entry that follows covers one TCR beta chain sequence. This record comes from a study of control samples from healthy donors and cancer patients. The protocol was immunoSEQ multiplex PCR, while the TCRdb copy is restricted to in-frame clones and leaves out a portion. The repertoire includes about 130,000 clones, just under 95% of them detected once, and 12% to 15% sits in the top ten. V trimming: 4 bases; J trimming: 4 bases; junction bases outside the gene matches: 2. This CDR3 is built from 13 residues. Germline V gene data show CDR1 as SGHDT and CDR2 as YYEEEE. V gene TRBV5-6 combines with J gene TRBJ2-7; 10 bases map to TRBD2. The clonotype was recovered from a man in his 60s with colorectal cancer. The sample was PBMCs. The CDR3, as DNA: TGTGCCAGCAGCACACTAGCGGGGTACGAGCAGTACTTC. Protein product: CASSTLAGYEQYF.